This TCR beta chain was captured in a study of T cells in Graves' hyperthyroidism and ophthalmopathy. Study in general: Upon initial diagnosis and before any treatment, peripheral blood was collected. Overall study findings and caveats: Blood also contained most expanded thyroid clonotypes above 0.001. The model's output predicted ophthalmopathy at a median of roughly seven months prior to onset.

Diagnostic assessment was based on clinical symptoms, serum thyroxine and TRAb, thyroid ultrasound and orbital computed tomography. This clonotype appeared many times. Its antigen is not known. TCR beta CDR3 regions were amplified from RNA transcripts. HTBI primers were the set used in a first-round RT-PCR of the TCR CDR3. TCRdb processed the multiplex PCR reads anew with MiXCR; each CDR3 protein has one entry. The data hold under 350,000 distinct CDR3 sequences, with about a sixth observed a single time. Trimming cost V 6 bases and J 1 base, with 13 bases left between them. Per germline, CDR1 DFQATT and CDR2 SNEGSKA (reference sequence). The CDR3 covers 15 residues.

The chain recombines TRBV20-1 with TRBJ1-6; weak D call: TRBD1 (6 bases). This clonotype was obtained from a woman aged 55-70 years with Graves' ophthalmopathy. Input material: blood. The CDR3: CSADRGSSYNSPLHF. The CDR3 nucleotides are TGCAGTGCGGATAGGGGGAGTTCCTATAATTCACCCCTCCACTTT.